This T cell receptor beta chain was identified in a study of CD8+ T cells in alopecia areata. cDNA reverse transcribed from extracted RNA served as the sequencing template. Clones were sequenced by immunoSEQ multiplex PCR, and TCRdb holds only the in-frame ones, with some missing. The data hold 90,000 to 150,000 clones, with around 56% observed a single time. Of note for this clone: Its specificity is unknown. Other nucleotide sequences from this sample produce the same CDR3.

Study observations and caveats: Compared with normal scalp, lesional scalp had higher clonality and more expanded CD8+ clones. Scalp specimens additionally yield sequences from normal skin's resident alphabeta T cells.

Treatment described: oral pan-JAK inhibitor, 5-10 mg twice daily. The CDR3 contains 13 residues. Germline V CDR1 and CDR2: GTSNPN, SVGIG (reference sequence). V was shortened by 3 bases and J by 1 base, with 9 bases between the two germline ends. The receptor comes from a human donor with alopecia areata. The rearrangement uses TRBV30 and TRBJ1-1; perhaps TRBD1 as D (6 bases). The sequencing here drew on CD4+ T cells sorted from blood, taken at week 4, from a patient treated with tofacitinib. The CDR3 coding sequence is TGTGCCTGGAGCAAACAGGGGAACACTGAAGCTTTCTTT. Its translation: CAWSKQGNTEAFF. The full variable domain, in which reference TRBV30 and TRBJ1-1 provide the parts outside the CDR3, is SQTIHQWPATLVQPVGSPLSLECTVEGTSNPNLYWYRQAAGRGLQLLFYSVGIGQISSEVPQNLSASRPQDRQFILSSKKLLLSDSGFYLCAWSKQGNTEAFFGQGTRLTVV.